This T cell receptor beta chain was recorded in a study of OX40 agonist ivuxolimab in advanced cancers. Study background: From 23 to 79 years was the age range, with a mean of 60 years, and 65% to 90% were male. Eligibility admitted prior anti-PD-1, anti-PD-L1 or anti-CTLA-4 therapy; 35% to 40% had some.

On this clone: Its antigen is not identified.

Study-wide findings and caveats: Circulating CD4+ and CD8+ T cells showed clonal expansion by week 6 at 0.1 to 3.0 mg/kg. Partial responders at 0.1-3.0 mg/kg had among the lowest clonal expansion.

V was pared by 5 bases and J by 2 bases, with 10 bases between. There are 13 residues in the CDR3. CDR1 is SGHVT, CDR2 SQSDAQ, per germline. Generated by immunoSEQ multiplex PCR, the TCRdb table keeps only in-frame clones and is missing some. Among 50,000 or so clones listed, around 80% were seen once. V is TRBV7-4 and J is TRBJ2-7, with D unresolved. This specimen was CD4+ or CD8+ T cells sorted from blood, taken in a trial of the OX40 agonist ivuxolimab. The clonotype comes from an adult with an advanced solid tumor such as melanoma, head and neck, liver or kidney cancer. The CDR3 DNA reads TGTGCCAGCAGCCCCGTACAAACCTACGAGCAGTACTTC. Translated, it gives CASSPVQTYEQYF.